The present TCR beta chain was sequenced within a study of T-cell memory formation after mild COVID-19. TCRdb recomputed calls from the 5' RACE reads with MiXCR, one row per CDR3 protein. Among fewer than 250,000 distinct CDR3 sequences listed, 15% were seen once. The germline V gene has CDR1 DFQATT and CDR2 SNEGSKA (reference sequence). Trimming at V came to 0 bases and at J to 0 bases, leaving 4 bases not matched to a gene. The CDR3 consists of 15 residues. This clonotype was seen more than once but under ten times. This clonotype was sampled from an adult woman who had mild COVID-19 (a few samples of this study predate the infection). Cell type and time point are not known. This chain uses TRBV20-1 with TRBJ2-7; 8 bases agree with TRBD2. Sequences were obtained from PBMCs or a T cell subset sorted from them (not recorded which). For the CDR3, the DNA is TGCAGTGCTAGAGATTTTCTAGCGGGCTCCTACGAGCAGTACTTC. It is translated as CSARDFLAGSYEQYF.